Sequencing of this T cell receptor beta chain was carried out in a study of T cell changes during pregnancy in multiple sclerosis. The V end lost 3 bases, the J end lost 3 bases, and 8 bases lay between the germline ends. The CDR3 is made up of 13 amino acids. Germline assignment: CDR1 SGHTA and CDR2 FQGTGA. Data came from immunoSEQ multiplex PCR; TCRdb stores just in-frame clones and leaves some out. The sample lists roughly 30,000 clones, roughly 90% seen once, with about 6.3% in the top ten. Sequenced material: CD8+ T cells from peripheral blood mononuclear cells, taken after pregnancy. The sequence was obtained from a female donor with multiple sclerosis, enrolled in a pregnancy study. The chain employs TRBV7-3 and TRBJ1-1, with D perhaps matching TRBD1 (5 bases). CDR3 sequence (DNA): TGTGCCAGCAGCTTGGGAGGGGACACTGAAGCTTTCTTT. Its protein product is CASSLGGDTEAFF.